This passage covers 32 T cell receptor beta chains from one sample sequenced in a study of early T cells in non-severe SARS-CoV-2 infection. From the 5' RACE reads, TCRdb called clonotypes with MiXCR, one entry per CDR3 protein. The sample consists of tens of thousands of distinct CDR3 sequences, roughly 6% of them appearing once. The sequencing input was whole blood. The receptors derive from an adult who was a healthcare worker with PCR-confirmed SARS-CoV-2 infection or an uninfected control (not recorded which).

The V and J genes are TRBV11-2 and TRBJ2-1, with D perhaps matching TRBD1 (6 bases). Germline values: CDR1 SGHAT, CDR2 FQNNGV. V was shortened by 1 base and J by 9 bases, with 10 bases between the two germline ends. The CDR3 extends over 13 amino acids. CDR3 protein: CASSLVGAVEQFF. Here the CDR3 DNA reads TGTGCCAGCAGCTTAGTGGGGGCTGTTGAGCAGTTCTTC.

This clonotype qualifies as medium-sized. J is TRBJ2-1 and V is TRBV29-1, with D perhaps matching TRBD2 (6 bases). Trimming removed 4 bases from V and 3 bases from J, with 10 bases in between. This CDR3 contains 13 residues. Germline lookup yields CDR1 SQVTM and CDR2 ANQGSEA. DNA for the CDR3: TGCAGCGTTGTTAGCGGAGTCTACAATGAGCAGTTCTTC. Amino acids: CSVVSGVYNEQFF.

In this sample, this clonotype turned up many times. This chain joins TRBV29-1 and TRBJ2-1; TRBD1 matches 10 bases. The germline CDR1 and CDR2 sequences are SQVTM and ANQGSEA. With V trimmed by 7 bases and J by 8 bases, 11 bases remained unmatched. The CDR3 extends over 14 amino acids. CDR3 bases: TGCAGCGCTGACCGGGACAGGGGACCCTATGAGCAGTTCTTC. Translation gives CSADRDRGPYEQFF.

This clonotype was detected a few times. The chain recombines TRBV28 with TRBJ2-2, with 10 bases aligning to TRBD2. Germline CDR1 and CDR2: MDHEN and SYDVKM. Trimming removed 3 bases from V and 3 bases from J; junction bases left unmatched: 4. The CDR3 has 16 residues. The CDR3 nucleotides read TGTGCCAGCAGTTTTGCTAGCGGGGGAGACACCGGGGAGCTGTTTTTT. Amino acid sequence: CASSFASGGDTGELFF.

This clonotype showed up many times. The chain carries TRBV3-1 and TRBJ1-5, with TRBD1 as a possible D gene (5 bases). The CDR3 runs 15 residues. The V end lost 4 bases, the J end lost 3 bases, and 13 bases lay between the germline ends. Germline values: CDR1 LGHDT, CDR2 YNNKEL (reference sequence). The chain's CDR3 is CASSLGPTTNQPQHF. CDR3 coding DNA: TGTGCCAGCAGCCTGGGACCAACCACCAATCAGCCCCAGCATTTT.

The chain recombines TRBV5-1 with TRBJ2-4; possible D gene TRBD1, 5 bases. Deletions cut 0 bases from V and 5 bases from J, with 9 bases between. The germline gives CDR1 SGHRS, CDR2 YFSETQ. The CDR3 has 14 residues. CDR3 in DNA: TGCGCCAGCAGCTTGGGACAGTGGGAAAACATTCAGTACTTC. Amino acid sequence: CASSLGQWENIQYF.

This clonotype was counted many times. The chain carries TRBV10-3 and TRBJ2-7; 11 bases map to TRBD2. The V gene's germline CDR1 is ENHRY and CDR2 SYGVKD. The CDR3 runs to 16 residues. V lost 3 bases to trimming and J lost 0 bases; unmatched junction nucleotides: 4. The DNA of the CDR3 is TGTGCCATCAGTGACGGGACTAGCGGAGGCTCCTACGAGCAGTACTTC. Encoded protein: CAISDGTSGGSYEQYF.

This chain links TRBV21-1 with TRBJ2-3; TRBD1, the D gene given by the table, was not confirmed from the DNA. TRBV21-1 is reported as a pseudogene. CDR3 size: 16 residues. In nucleotides, the CDR3 is TGTGCCAGCAGCAAAGGAGACGCCGCAGACAGAATAGCGCAGTATTTT. Encoded protein: CASSKGDAADRIAQYF.

This clonotype was observed a few times. The rearrangement uses TRBV24-1 and TRBJ2-1, with TRBD1 identical over 11 bases. V dropped 4 bases and J dropped 0; count of bases not matched to a gene: 7. Per the germline V gene, CDR1 is KGHDR and CDR2 is SFDVKD. This CDR3 has 18 residues. This CDR3 is CATSERTGGRSSYNEQFF. CDR3 coding DNA: TGTGCCACCAGTGAAAGGACAGGGGGCCGAAGCTCCTACAATGAGCAGTTCTTC.

This clonotype is judged medium-sized. The J gene is TRBJ1-5, the V gene TRBV7-2; a possible D gene is TRBD1 (5 bases). This CDR3 comprises 13 residues. V gave up 5 bases and J gave up 2 bases, with 7 bases separating them. Per the germline V gene, CDR1 is SGHTA and CDR2 is FQGNSA. The CDR3 is CASSARGNQPQHF. Written as DNA, the CDR3 is TGTGCCAGCAGCGCCAGGGGCAATCAGCCCCAGCATTTT.

In its sample, this clonotype was seen many times. The V and J genes are TRBV12-3 or TRBV12-4 and TRBJ2-7; unclear D gene. The CDR3 spans 14 residues. V was shortened by 0 bases and J by 3 bases, with 9 bases between the two germline ends. The CDR3 is CASSLALKFYEQYF. The CDR3 DNA is TGTGCCAGCAGTTTAGCGCTAAAATTCTACGAGCAGTACTTC.

This clonotype showed up many times. The chain is built from TRBV19 and TRBJ2-1; 10 bases match TRBD1. The germline V gene encodes CDR1 LNHDA and CDR2 SQIVND (reference sequence). Unmatched junction bases numbered 0, after V lost 4 bases and J lost 3 bases. The CDR3 loop spans 14 amino acids. The CDR3 coding sequence is TGTGCCAGTAGTAGGACAGGGGGCTACAATGAGCAGTTCTTC. Translation: CASSRTGGYNEQFF.

In regard to this clonotype: This may be a read error, as it is one base from a much larger clone. V is TRBV15 and J is TRBJ2-5; TRBD2 aligns across 8 bases. The CDR3 is made up of 17 amino acids. Germline V CDR1 and CDR2: LNHNV, YYDKDF (reference sequence). The CDR3 protein is CTTSRGERLAGQETQYF. CDR3 nucleotide sequence: TGTACCACCAGCAGAGGAGAGCGTCTAGCGGGCCAAGAGACCCAGTACTTC.

In its sample, this clonotype was seen many times. CDR3 sequence: CSVNQGDYGYTF. DNA for the CDR3: TGCAGCGTTAACCAGGGGGACTATGGCTACACCTTC. This sequence joins TRBV29-1 and TRBJ1-2; 7 bases map to TRBD1. This CDR3 spans 12 amino acids. V gave up 5 bases and J gave up 3 bases; unmatched junction bases: 3. Germline CDR1 reads SQVTM; CDR2 reads ANQGSEA.

At least ten counts were recorded for this clonotype. The rearrangement joins TRBV28 to TRBJ1-4; D perhaps matches TRBD1 (5 bases). Trimming took 2 bases from V and 3 from J, leaving 7 bases between them. Looked up from germline, CDR1 is MDHEN and CDR2 is SYDVKM. The CDR3 covers 14 residues. The CDR3 sequence: CASSLGTANEKLFF. CDR3 DNA: TGTGCCAGCAGTTTAGGGACGGCTAATGAAAAACTGTTTTTT.

CDR3 amino acids: CASSLALDTGEKLFF. CDR3 nucleotide sequence: TGTGCCAGCAGCTTAGCCCTGGACACGGGAGAAAAACTGTTTTTT. This chain joins TRBV7-9 and TRBJ1-4; tentative D call: TRBD1 (5 bases). Looked up from germline, CDR1 is SEHNR and CDR2 is FQNEAQ (reference sequence). The CDR3 contains 15 residues. V was clipped by 0 bases and J by 8 bases, with 13 bases between them.

This clonotype was seen a few times. The rearrangement links TRBV5-1 to TRBJ2-4, with TRBD1 matching 8 bases. Germline CDR1 is SGHRS and CDR2 is YFSETQ. CDR3 length: 15 residues. Trimming cost V 4 bases and J 3 bases; bases outside gene matches: 6. CDR3 sequence (DNA): TGCGCCAGCAGCCCAGGACAGGGCGACAAAAACATTCAGTACTTC. Residues: CASSPGQGDKNIQYF.

This clonotype has a count of ten or more. The chain links TRBV5-8 to TRBJ1-6; D remains unclear. Germline CDR1 is SGHTS and CDR2 is YDEGEE. Trimming pared 0 bases from V and 0 bases from J, leaving 7 bases between. The CDR3 runs to 16 residues. CDR3 coding DNA: TGTGCCAGCAGCTTGGCCCCGAGCTCCTATAATTCACCCCTCCACTTT. Translating it yields CASSLAPSSYNSPLHF.

This clonotype was detected ten times or more. The rearrangement links TRBV12-3 or TRBV12-4 to TRBJ1-5; 8 bases are a match to TRBD1. The junction had 6 bases not matched to a gene; V was cut back by 6 bases and J by 2 bases. The length of the CDR3 is 15 residues. The CDR3, as DNA: TGTGCCAGCAGGGGACAGGAATCGGGCAATCAGCCCCAGCATTTT. Its translation: CASRGQESGNQPQHF.

This sequence joins TRBV20-1 and TRBJ2-3; 14 bases map to TRBD2. The CDR3 sequence is 16 residues long. Germline loops: CDR1 DFQATT, CDR2 SNEGSKA (reference sequence). The ends lost 4 bases at V and 3 bases at J; junction bases unmatched: 6. CDR3 loop: CSAIRGLAGGTDTQYF. The CDR3 bases are TGCAGTGCTATCCGTGGACTAGCGGGGGGAACAGATACGCAGTATTTT.

This clonotype was picked up many times. The V gene is TRBV10-3, the J gene TRBJ2-1; tentative D call: TRBD1 (6 bases). Trimming stripped 6 bases from V and 7 bases from J, with 7 bases between. This CDR3 has 11 amino acids. CDR1 and CDR2 (germline): ENHRY, SYGVKD. The CDR3 sequence is CAISGQNEQFF. Written as DNA, the CDR3 is TGTGCCATCAGCGGACAGAATGAGCAGTTCTTC.

This clonotype was picked up a small number of times. The rearrangement uses TRBV5-4 and TRBJ2-2, with a weak D call TRBD2 (6 bases). The V and J ends lost 1 base and 5 bases respectively, with 15 bases between them. Germline CDR1 reads SGHNT; CDR2 reads YYREEE (reference sequence). The CDR3 has 16 residues. CDR3 DNA: TGTGCCAGCAGCTTGTCTCCGACTAGGCGTACCGGGGAGCTGTTTTTT. Protein: CASSLSPTRRTGELFF.

This clonotype came up many times. The V and J genes are TRBV29-1 and TRBJ1-1; D is perhaps TRBD1 (5 bases). Germline-derived CDR1 and CDR2 are SQVTM and ANQGSEA. The CDR3 runs 10 residues. V was cut by 4 bases and J by 7 bases, with 7 bases left in between. This chain's CDR3 is CSVVGLEAFF. The CDR3 DNA sequence: TGCAGCGTTGTGGGGCTTGAAGCTTTCTTT.

This clonotype was counted at least ten times. The chain recombines TRBV9 with TRBJ1-2, with 9 bases fitting TRBD1. CDR1 is SGDLS, CDR2 YYNGEE, per germline. The CDR3 loop spans 13 amino acids. J gave up 6 bases and V 3 bases, and 3 bases lay outside the gene matches. The CDR3 coding sequence is TGTGCCAGCAGCGGGGACAGGGCTGATGGCTACACCTTC. Encoded protein: CASSGDRADGYTF.

This clonotype was observed at least ten times. The V and J genes are TRBV28 and TRBJ1-5; TRBD1 agrees at 8 bases. Unmatched junction bases numbered 5, after V lost 4 bases and J lost 3 bases. The CDR3 consists of 15 residues. In germline, CDR1 is MDHEN, CDR2 SYDVKM. CDR3 region: CASSWGQVDNQPQHF. The CDR3 DNA follows: TGTGCCAGCAGTTGGGGACAGGTCGACAATCAGCCCCAGCATTTT.

The chain employs TRBV6-2 or TRBV6-3 and TRBJ2-1; D not certain. The CDR3 runs 14 residues. Germline assignment: CDR1 MNHEY and CDR2 SVGEGT. Trimming shortened V by 0 bases and J by 7 bases, and 10 bases separated the two germline ends. CDR3 residues: CASSYSSIQNEQFF. CDR3 DNA: TGTGCCAGCAGTTACTCGTCCATCCAGAATGAGCAGTTCTTC.

This clonotype was seen ten or more times. The chain couples TRBV28 to TRBJ2-2, with no clear D. V shed 1 base and J shed 7 bases, with 4 bases lying between them. This CDR3 region has 12 residues. The germline V gene encodes CDR1 MDHEN and CDR2 SYDVKM. Here the CDR3 reads CASSLLDGELFF. CDR3 DNA: TGTGCCAGCAGTTTATTGGACGGGGAGCTGTTTTTT.

This clonotype was counted many times. V and J are TRBV27 and TRBJ2-3; D possibly corresponds to TRBD2 (5 bases). CDR1 is MNHEY, CDR2 SMNVEV, per germline (reference sequence). Trimming removed 2 bases at V and 0 bases at J, with 15 bases between. The CDR3 has 17 amino acids. The CDR3 loop reads CASSLGGWTISTDTQYF. CDR3 nucleotides: TGTGCCAGCAGTTTAGGAGGATGGACCATTAGCACAGATACGCAGTATTTT.

The chain recombines TRBV29-1 with TRBJ2-3, with D possibly matching TRBD1 (6 bases). The ends were cut back, 7 bases at V and 6 bases at J, with 14 bases in the middle. Germline V gene sequence: CDR1 SQVTM, CDR2 ANQGSEA. CDR3 length: 12 amino acids. The CDR3 DNA reads TGCAGCGGCAGCGCTCAGGGGGATACGCAGTATTTT. Amino acid sequence: CSGSAQGDTQYF.

The chain recombines TRBV5-4 with TRBJ1-1, with D maybe TRBD1 (6 bases). V gave up 4 bases and J gave up 1 base, with 17 bases separating them. The V gene's germline CDR1 is SGHNT and CDR2 YYREEE (reference sequence). The CDR3 is 16 residues long. The CDR3 protein is CASSPGGGRANTEAFF. DNA for the CDR3: TGTGCCAGCAGCCCGGGCGGGGGCCGCGCGAACACTGAAGCTTTCTTT.

This clonotype was seen many times. The chain couples TRBV3-2 to TRBJ1-6. TRBV3-2 is deemed a pseudogene. This CDR3 comprises 16 residues. The CDR3 loop is CASSQALRRGAIPLHF. In DNA form, the CDR3 reads TGTGCCAGCAGCCAGGCCTTAAGACGGGGAGCAATACCCCTCCACTTT.

This clonotype was counted at least ten times. This chain joins TRBV10-2 and TRBJ2-3; D is perhaps TRBD2 (7 bases). Germline CDR1 reads WSHSY; CDR2 reads SAAADI. Between the trimmed V and J ends, which lost 3 bases and 4 bases, there was a span of 14 bases. The CDR3 is 15 amino acids. The CDR3 sequence is CASSDWGGLADTQYF. The CDR3 coding sequence is TGCGCCAGCAGTGATTGGGGGGGCCTAGCAGATACGCAGTATTTT.